This entry lists 18 T cell receptor beta chains sequenced from one sample in a study of T-cell reconstitution after alpha-beta-depleted transplantation in children. Preparation of the TCRbeta library was carried out with unique molecular identifiers. TCRdb ran MiXCR on the PCR reads and lists one entry per CDR3 protein. Of about 490,000 distinct CDR3 sequences in the sample, roughly a tenth were seen once. The sample was PBMCs, taken before TCRalphabeta/CD19-depleted stem cell transplant. The source is a child aged 2-15 years with inherited bone marrow failure, due to receive a stem cell transplant.

There are many counts of this clonotype. The chain links TRBV12-3 or TRBV12-4 to TRBJ2-7, with D tentatively TRBD1 or TRBD2 (5 bases each). The CDR3 is made up of 14 amino acids. Trimming removed 4 bases at V and 0 bases at J, with 10 bases between. In DNA form, the CDR3 reads TGTGCCAGCAGTTCCGGGGCTAGCTCCTACGAGCAGTACTTC. It translates to CASSSGASSYEQYF.

The gene calls are TRBV5-4 and TRBJ2-5, with 9 positions matching TRBD2. V shed 4 bases, J shed 3 bases, and the junction held 7 bases outside the gene matches. CDR1 is SGHNT and CDR2 is YYREEE in the germline V gene (reference sequence). The CDR3 is 15 amino acids. CDR3 region: CASSPRAGGEETQYF. CDR3 coding DNA: TGTGCCAGCAGCCCCCGGGCGGGAGGGGAAGAGACCCAGTACTTC.

This clonotype was found many times. This chain links TRBV3-1 with TRBJ2-7; 14 bases are a match to TRBD2. Germline-derived CDR1 and CDR2 are LGHDT and YNNKEL (reference sequence). The V and J ends lost 4 bases and 4 bases, in that order; junction bases with no gene match: 12. The CDR3 spans 18 residues. CDR3 sequence (DNA): TGTGCCAGCAGCCCCGGACTAGCGGGAGGAAAATCCTTTTACGAGCAGTACTTC. Its translation is CASSPGLAGGKSFYEQYF.

For this clonotype: A much larger clone sits a single nucleotide away, making a read error possible. The CDR3 spells CASTTYWEQYF. The CDR3 DNA sequence: TGTGCCAGCACTACCTACTGGGAGCAGTACTTC. J is TRBJ2-7 and V is TRBV6-2 or TRBV6-3; no reliable D call. The CDR3 length is 11 residues. Germline values: CDR1 MNHEY, CDR2 SVGEGT. V was pared by 7 bases and J by 7 bases, with 11 bases between.

A word on this clonotype: Given a much more abundant clone one base away, this may be a read error. The chain recombines TRBV5-1 with TRBJ2-7; D uncertain. Per the germline V gene, CDR1 is SGHRS and CDR2 is YFSETQ. This CDR3 is 14 amino acids long. This CDR3 reads CASSLGPPSYQQYF. Here the CDR3 DNA reads TGCGCCAGCAGCTTGGGACCTCCTTCCTACCAGCAGTACTTC.

There are many counts of this clonotype. The V and J genes are TRBV12-3 or TRBV12-4 and TRBJ1-5, with 8 bases identical to TRBD1. V lost 6 bases and J lost 5; bases outside the gene matches: 12. This CDR3 contains 16 residues. The DNA for the CDR3 is TGTGCCAGCAGGACAAGCCCAGGGGGCTCGGATCAGCCCCAGCATTTT. Translating gives CASRTSPGGSDQPQHF.

This clonotype was detected many times. The J gene is TRBJ2-1, the V gene TRBV11-3; the D is unclear. Trimming stripped 5 bases from V and 6 bases from J, with 11 bases between. Germline loops: CDR1 SGHNT, CDR2 YENEEA. The CDR3 has 13 amino acids. The CDR3 region has the DNA TGTGCCAGCAGCCGCTGGATCGGCAATGAGCAGTTCTTC. Protein: CASSRWIGNEQFF.

This clonotype was detected ten times or more. The CDR3 DNA sequence: TGTGCTAGTGGTTTGCCCATCTCTAGCGCCTATGAGCAGTTCTTC. Its protein product is CASGLPISSAYEQFF. V gene TRBV12-5 combines with J gene TRBJ2-1, with D possibly being TRBD2 (6 bases). Deletions cut 2 bases from V and 8 bases from J, with 16 bases between. Germline V gene data show CDR1 as LGHNT and CDR2 as FRNRAP. This CDR3 is built from 15 residues.

This clonotype was observed many times. The chain links TRBV30 to TRBJ2-1; tentatively, D is TRBD2 (5 bases). Germline V gene lookup returns CDR1 GTSNPN and CDR2 SVGIG (reference sequence). The V gene lost 4 bases and the J gene lost 7 bases, with 20 bases spanning the gap. This CDR3 has 15 amino acids. The CDR3 DNA is TGTGCCTGGATTCGTTGGCGGGCCCACCTAAATGAGCAGTTCTTC. Its translation is CAWIRWRAHLNEQFF.

The J gene is TRBJ2-1, the V gene TRBV10-2; D tentatively fits TRBD1 or TRBD2 (5 bases each). The germline V gene has CDR1 WSHSY and CDR2 SAAADI. The V gene lost 6 bases and the J gene lost 8 bases, with 11 bases spanning the gap. The length of the CDR3 is 12 residues. For the CDR3, the DNA is TGCGCCAGCAGGGACTGGGGCGATGAGCAGTTCTTC. Translating gives CASRDWGDEQFF.

A note on this clonotype: One junction end does not reproduce the germline sequence, and a read error may be involved. This chain uses TRBV10-3 with TRBJ1-6; weak D call: TRBD1 (5 bases). Germline CDR1 and CDR2: ENHRY and SYGVKD. This CDR3 comprises 14 residues. The CDR3 DNA sequence: TGTGCCATCAGTGCTTCAGGGTTTAATTCGCCCCTCCACTTT. It yields the protein CAISASGFNSPLHF.

This chain connects TRBV5-3 to TRBJ2-7; either TRBD1 or TRBD2 may supply D (5 bases each). TRBV5-3 is an open reading frame, and its role is uncertain. V was pared by 0 bases and J by 6 bases, with 16 bases between. The CDR3 is 15 amino acids. CDR3 loop: CARSLEGWRIREQYF. The DNA of the CDR3 is TGTGCCAGAAGCTTGGAGGGGTGGAGGATCCGCGAGCAGTACTTC.

This clonotype was observed many times. The rearrangement uses TRBV25-1 and TRBJ1-1; D not certain. The CDR3 has 14 amino acids. Germline loops: CDR1 MGHDK, CDR2 SYGVNS. V lost 1 base to trimming and J lost 1 base, with 7 bases between them. Written as DNA, the CDR3 is TGTGCCAGCAGTGAATCCGGAGAGAACACTGAAGCTTTCTTT. It specifies CASSESGENTEAFF.

This clonotype was found many times. CDR3 in DNA: TGTGCCAGCAGCCAAGAACCGGGGCGGGGGACCTACGAGCAGTACTTC. Residues: CASSQEPGRGTYEQYF. The V call is TRBV4-2, the J call TRBJ2-7, with 7 bases aligning to TRBD2. V trimming: 0 bases; J trimming: 2 bases; junction bases outside the gene matches: 7. The CDR3 is made up of 16 amino acids. Germline V gives CDR1 LGHNA, CDR2 YNFKEQ.

This clonotype was found once. The CDR3 bases are TGTGCCAGCAGCCCCGGACCTATGGGGGTCTACAATGAGCAGTTCTTC. Protein: CASSPGPMGVYNEQFF. This sequence joins TRBV7-8 and TRBJ2-1; D could derive from TRBD1 or TRBD2 (5 bases each). The germline V gene encodes CDR1 SGHVS and CDR2 FQNEAQ. Trimming stripped 5 bases from V and 3 bases from J, with 17 bases between. The CDR3 extends over 16 amino acids.

This clonotype has ten or more counts. This sequence joins TRBV29-1 and TRBJ2-7, with TRBD2 matching 9 bases. V lost 6 bases, J lost 3 bases, and 3 bases stayed unmatched. Looked up from germline, CDR1 is SQVTM and CDR2 is ANQGSEA. CDR3 length: 12 amino acids. The CDR3, as DNA: TGCAGCGTAGCGGGAGGACTCTACGAGCAGTACTTC. Amino acid sequence: CSVAGGLYEQYF.

Ten or more counts support this clonotype. The rearrangement joins TRBV4-3 to TRBJ2-7; 8 bases are shared with TRBD1. V shed 1 base and J 4 bases; nucleotides not matched to a gene: 6. CDR3 length: 15 amino acids. CDR1 and CDR2 from the germline V gene are LGHNA and YSLEER. The CDR3 spells CASSQVQGARYEQYF. The CDR3 DNA is TGCGCCAGCAGCCAAGTGCAGGGGGCGCGGTACGAGCAGTACTTC.

Concerning this clonotype itself: A much larger clone lies a single base off, so this may be a read error. V gene TRBV12-3 or TRBV12-4 combines with J gene TRBJ2-1, with D possibly matching TRBD1 (6 bases). The CDR3 has 13 amino acids. V lost 5 bases to trimming and J lost 10 bases, with 15 bases between them. The chain's CDR3 is CASSVLVGGEQFF. In nucleotides, the CDR3 is TGTGCCAGCAGTGTACTAGTTGGGGGCGAGCAGTTCTTC.